This entry features one T cell receptor beta chain sequence. The data originate from a study of blood T cell repertoires in COVID-19. Study information: Acute and convalescent COVID-19 samples came from the United States, Italy and Spain. Sample material is recorded as cDNA or gDNA derived from T cells, B-cell-depleted T cells, or PBMCs.

Authors' data handling: Reference gene primer amplification gave nucleated cell count estimates. The method was immunoSEQ multiplex PCR; TCRdb's version includes in-frame clones alone and lacks a portion of them. That table gives V, J and clone size, and the DNA gave D and trimming. The sample lists about 150,000 clones, around 87% seen once, with just over 3% in the top ten. This TCR derives from a woman between 55 and 75 years old with active COVID-19. Sequencing was done on a sample of peripheral blood.

The CDR3 DNA sequence: TGTGCCAGCAGTTTGACAGGGGGCTACGAGCAGTACTTC. This sequence encodes CASSLTGGYEQYF. This sequence joins TRBV12-3 or TRBV12-4 and TRBJ2-7, with TRBD1 matching over 9 bases. The CDR3 sequence is 13 residues long. Trimming at V came to 3 bases and at J to 3 bases, leaving 0 bases not matched to a gene.